This T cell receptor (beta chain) was profiled in a study of T cell clusters in autoimmune cytopenias. About 37,500 genome equivalents of blood DNA were amplified for TRB. Germline values: CDR1 LNHDA, CDR2 SQIVND (reference sequence). The CDR3 consists of 17 residues. Details on this clonotype: Its antigen is not identified.

Notes on the study in general: TRB repertoire shifts in secondary cytopenia and chronic lymphocytic leukemia mostly reflected lymphoma, not autoimmunity. The T cell clusters were defined only in silico, without experimental functional validation.

TRB was amplified by touch-down multiplex PCR, primer pools A and B combined. From its re-call of the multiplex PCR reads, TCRdb lists each CDR3 protein once, without DNA. In total, the table holds approximately 6,500 distinct CDR3 sequences. In addition, the sample was reused for a study of T cell repertoires in aging, cancer and after chemotherapy. As reported in that work: Millions of TCR reads were in the whole dataset. In each cancer cohort, median generation probability increased across chemotherapy, suggesting thymic output rebounded.

The genes are TRBV19 and TRBJ1-3; the D gene TCRdb calls, TRBD1, cannot be checked with no DNA. The clonotype originates from a human donor in good health. The sequenced sample was peripheral blood. The CDR3 sequence: CASSMGTGQGSGNTIYF.